Below, 22 T cell receptor beta chains from the same sample are listed, as sequenced in a study of OX40 agonist ivuxolimab in advanced cancers. Sequencing used immunoSEQ multiplex PCR; TCRdb keeps in-frame clones, though not all of them. The sample has 35,000 to 55,000 clones, about four fifths seen once. The starting material was CD4+ or CD8+ T cells sorted from blood, obtained in a trial of the OX40 agonist ivuxolimab. The receptors derive from an adult with an advanced solid tumor such as melanoma, head and neck, liver or kidney cancer.

The chain has TRBV29-1 and TRBJ2-1, with D unclear. This CDR3 is 11 amino acids long. Germline V gives CDR1 SQVTM, CDR2 ANQGSEA. The germline V and J ends were trimmed by 6 bases and 7 bases, with 10 bases remaining between them. Here the CDR3 reads CSVLNLNEQFF. CDR3 DNA sequence: TGCAGCGTCCTAAATCTAAATGAGCAGTTCTTC.

The chain has TRBV5-1 and TRBJ2-1; 10 positions agree with TRBD2. The CDR3 loop spans 14 amino acids. With V trimmed by 0 bases and J by 8 bases, 2 bases remained unmatched. Germline CDR1 reads SGHRS; CDR2 reads YFSETQ. CDR3 DNA: TGCGCCAGCAGCTTGGTGCTAGCGGGAGATGAGCAGTTCTTC. Translation: CASSLVLAGDEQFF.

The chain links TRBV29-1 to TRBJ2-7; 13 bases fit TRBD2. Trimming cost V 5 bases and J 3 bases; bases outside gene matches: 4. CDR1 and CDR2 (germline): SQVTM, ANQGSEA. The CDR3 runs 14 residues. CDR3: CSVTRTSGGYEQYF. Here the CDR3 DNA reads TGCAGCGTTACCCGGACTAGCGGGGGCTACGAGCAGTACTTC.

The chain recombines TRBV4-3 with TRBJ1-1; D unclear. Per germline, CDR1 LGHNA and CDR2 YSLEER. CDR3 length: 14 amino acids. V was trimmed by 3 bases and J by 4 bases, leaving 12 bases between them. The CDR3 protein is CASSQEARGTEAFF. The CDR3 DNA follows: TGCGCCAGCAGCCAGGAGGCGCGGGGCACTGAAGCTTTCTTT.

Note on this clone: The sample contains more than one DNA sequence encoding this CDR3. V is TRBV5-1 and J is TRBJ1-6; 7 nucleotides match TRBD1. The CDR3 runs 15 residues. CDR1 is SGHRS, CDR2 YFSETQ, per germline. The junction had 5 bases not matched to a gene; V was cut back by 1 base and J by 7 bases. In DNA, the CDR3 is TGCGCCAGCAGCTTGAGACAGGGCGGGAATTCACCCCTCCACTTT. It translates to CASSLRQGGNSPLHF.

The V and J genes are TRBV15 and TRBJ2-1; no reliable D call. The CDR3 runs to 13 residues. V was cut by 7 bases and J by 2 bases, with 9 bases left in between. Germline CDR1 LNHNV, CDR2 YYDKDF (reference sequence). This chain's CDR3 is CATTHGAYNEQFF. The DNA of the CDR3 is TGTGCCACCACCCACGGAGCCTACAATGAGCAGTTCTTC.

The V call is TRBV6-1, the J call TRBJ2-1; D is perhaps TRBD1 (6 bases). Per the germline V gene, CDR1 is MNHNS and CDR2 is SASEGT. The V gene lost 10 bases and the J gene lost 3 bases, with 19 bases spanning the gap. This CDR3 spans 15 amino acids. The CDR3 nucleotides are TGTGCCACCGGAACAGGGAGTCCCCACTACAATGAGCAGTTCTTC. Its protein product is CATGTGSPHYNEQFF.

The V call is TRBV19, the J call TRBJ2-2; no reliable D call. The CDR3 is 15 residues long. Trimming pared 0 bases from V and 6 bases from J, leaving 11 bases between. Germline assignment: CDR1 LNHDA and CDR2 SQIVND (reference sequence). CDR3: CASSIDGVVPGELFF. Here the CDR3 DNA reads TGTGCCAGTAGTATAGATGGCGTCGTCCCCGGGGAGCTGTTTTTT.

V usage is TRBV15 and J usage is TRBJ2-5; TRBD2 matches 9 bases. CDR1 is LNHNV and CDR2 is YYDKDF in the germline V gene (reference sequence). CDR3 size: 17 residues. V shed 1 base and J 1 base; nucleotides not matched to a gene: 7. The CDR3 is CATSRVGGGRAQETQYF. DNA for the CDR3: TGTGCCACCAGCAGAGTGGGGGGCGGGAGGGCCCAAGAGACCCAGTACTTC.

The genes are TRBV4-1 and TRBJ1-2, with 11 bases identical to TRBD1. V trimming: 0 bases; J trimming: 7 bases; junction bases outside the gene matches: 4. Germline CDR1 MGHRA, CDR2 YSYEKL. This CDR3 has 15 amino acids. CDR3 region: CASSQDFGTGGGYTF. The CDR3 coding sequence is TGCGCCAGCAGCCAAGACTTTGGGACAGGGGGTGGCTACACCTTC.

The chain recombines TRBV7-2 with TRBJ2-5, with D hard to call. The CDR3 has 15 residues. Germline V gene sequence: CDR1 SGHTA, CDR2 FQGNSA. Trimming cost V 5 bases and J 1 base, with 14 bases left between them. The CDR3 DNA reads TGTGCCAGCAGCCTCCTGGGCAGGTCCCAAGAGACCCAGTACTTC. It encodes CASSLLGRSQETQYF.

V and J are TRBV19 and TRBJ2-5; the D gene is possibly TRBD1 (6 bases). V was shortened by 3 bases and J by 5 bases, with 16 bases between the two germline ends. The CDR3 runs to 15 residues. The germline V gene has CDR1 LNHDA and CDR2 SQIVND (reference sequence). The CDR3: CASSINLQGYETQYF. CDR3 DNA sequence: TGTGCCAGTAGTATCAATCTCCAGGGGTATGAGACCCAGTACTTC.

This chain joins TRBV2 and TRBJ1-2; D unresolved. Germline CDR1 SNHLY, CDR2 FYNNEI. The CDR3 contains 13 residues. Between the trimmed V and J ends, which lost 5 bases and 4 bases, there was a span of 11 bases. The CDR3 bases are TGTGCCAGCAGTCCCCAGGAAATCTATGGCTACACCTTC. Translation gives CASSPQEIYGYTF.

The chain recombines TRBV28 with TRBJ1-2; TRBD1 might be the D (5 bases). Germline V CDR1 and CDR2: MDHEN, SYDVKM. The CDR3 spans 13 residues. The ends were cut back, 3 bases at V and 7 bases at J, with 12 bases in the middle. CDR3 loop: CASSLVGAGGYTF. DNA for the CDR3: TGTGCCAGCAGTTTGGTTGGGGCGGGTGGCTACACCTTC.

The rearrangement joins TRBV30 to TRBJ2-3, with TRBD1 matching over 7 bases. The V gene end was trimmed by 0 bases and the J gene end by 4 bases; junction bases not matched to a gene: 4. The CDR3 consists of 14 residues. Germline V gives CDR1 GTSNPN, CDR2 SVGIG (reference sequence). CDR3 region: CAWSVLGTADTQYF. CDR3 coding DNA: TGTGCCTGGAGTGTACTCGGGACAGCAGATACGCAGTATTTT.

The V and J genes are TRBV28 and TRBJ1-3; D might be TRBD1 (5 bases). The germline V gene has CDR1 MDHEN and CDR2 SYDVKM. This CDR3 has 14 residues. With 7 bases removed from V and 1 base from J, the gap between germline ends came to 11 bases. The CDR3 DNA reads TGTGCCAGCACCCCCAGGGTTTCTGGAAACACCATATATTTT. Residues: CASTPRVSGNTIYF. The variable domain in full, completed from reference TRBV28 and TRBJ1-3, reads DVKVTQSSRYLVKRTGEKVFLECVQDMDHENMFWYRQDPGLGLRLIYFSYDVKMKEKGDIPEGYSVSREKKERFSLILESASTNQTSMYLCASTPRVSGNTIYFGEGSWLTVV.

The chain couples TRBV19 to TRBJ2-1, with D possibly TRBD2 on 6 matching bases. V lost 5 bases and J 5 bases, leaving 16 bases between the germline ends. The CDR3 spans 15 residues. Germline V CDR1 and CDR2: LNHDA, SQIVND (reference sequence). The CDR3 nucleotides are TGTGCCAGTAGTTTGGGGGGAGGATCCCACAATGAGCAGTTCTTC. As protein: CASSLGGGSHNEQFF.

The V and J genes are TRBV7-1 and TRBJ2-7; D perhaps matches TRBD1 (6 bases). TRBV7-1 has ORF status, its function being uncertain. The CDR3 spans 11 residues. V was cut by 5 bases and J by 4 bases, with 6 bases left in between. CDR3 sequence reads: CASSDRYEQYF. The CDR3 DNA reads TGTGCCAGCAGCGACAGGTACGAGCAGTACTTC.

The chain is built from TRBV29-1 and TRBJ1-2; D gene ambiguous. Germline V gene sequence: CDR1 SQVTM, CDR2 ANQGSEA. The CDR3 is 12 amino acids. Trimming took off 7 bases at V and 0 bases at J, with 9 bases between the two ends. The CDR3 DNA is TGCAGCGCCCCTCTGACTAACTATGGCTACACCTTC. Protein product: CSAPLTNYGYTF.

The chain combines TRBV4-1 with TRBJ2-1; D is unclear. CDR1 and CDR2 from the germline V gene are MGHRA and YSYEKL. The CDR3 consists of 14 residues. Trimming pared 1 base from V and 7 bases from J, leaving 11 bases between. The CDR3 nucleotides are TGCGCCAGCAGCCAAGGACATATTCGGAATGAGCAGTTCTTC. This gives the protein CASSQGHIRNEQFF.

V usage is TRBV5-1 and J usage is TRBJ1-1; 12 nucleotides agree with TRBD1. V shed 4 bases, J shed 6 bases, and the junction held 4 bases outside the gene matches. This CDR3 has 14 residues. CDR1 SGHRS and CDR2 YFSETQ come from the germline V gene. CDR3 sequence: CASSTGQGAAEAFF. CDR3 in DNA: TGCGCCAGCAGCACGGGACAGGGGGCAGCTGAAGCTTTCTTT.

The chain joins TRBV10-1 to TRBJ2-2, with TRBD2 as a possible D gene (5 bases). V shed 7 bases and J shed 0 bases, with 9 bases lying between them. Germline V gene sequence: CDR1 WNHNN, CDR2 SYGVQD (reference sequence). The CDR3 extends over 14 amino acids. The CDR3 region is CASKDGTNTGELFF. CDR3 DNA sequence: TGCGCCAGCAAGGACGGGACGAACACCGGGGAGCTGTTTTTT.